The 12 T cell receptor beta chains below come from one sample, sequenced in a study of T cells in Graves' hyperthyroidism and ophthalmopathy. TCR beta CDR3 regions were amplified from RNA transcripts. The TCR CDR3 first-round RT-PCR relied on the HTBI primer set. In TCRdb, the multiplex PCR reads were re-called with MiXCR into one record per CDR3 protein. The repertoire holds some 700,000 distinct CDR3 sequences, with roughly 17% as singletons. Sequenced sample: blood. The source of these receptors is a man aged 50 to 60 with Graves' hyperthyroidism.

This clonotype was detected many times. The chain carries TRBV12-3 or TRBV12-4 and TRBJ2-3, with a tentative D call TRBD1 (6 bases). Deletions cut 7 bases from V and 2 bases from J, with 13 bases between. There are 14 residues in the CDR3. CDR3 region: CASIPDRSTDTQYF. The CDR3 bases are TGTGCCAGCATCCCAGACAGGTCCACAGATACGCAGTATTTT.

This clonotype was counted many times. DNA of the CDR3: TGCAGTGCTAGAGACAGCGGCAGAAATGAGCAGTTCTTC. Translation: CSARDSGRNEQFF. This chain joins TRBV20-1 and TRBJ2-1; a possible D gene is TRBD2 (5 bases). V lost 0 bases and J 7 bases, leaving 10 bases between the germline ends. This CDR3 is built from 13 residues. Germline V lookup: CDR1 DFQATT, CDR2 SNEGSKA (reference sequence).

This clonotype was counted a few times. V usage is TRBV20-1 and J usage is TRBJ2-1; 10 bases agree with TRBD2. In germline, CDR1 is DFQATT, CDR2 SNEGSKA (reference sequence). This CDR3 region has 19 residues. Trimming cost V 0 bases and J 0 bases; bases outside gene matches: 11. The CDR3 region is CSARDLGLADPSSYNEQFF. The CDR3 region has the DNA TGCAGTGCTAGAGATCTAGGACTAGCGGACCCGAGCTCCTACAATGAGCAGTTCTTC.

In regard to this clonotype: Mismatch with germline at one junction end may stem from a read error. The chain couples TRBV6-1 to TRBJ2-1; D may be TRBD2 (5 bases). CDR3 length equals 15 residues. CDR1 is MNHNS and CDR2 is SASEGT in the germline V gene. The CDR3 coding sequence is TGCGCCAGCAGTGAAGGAGGCCCGGTTAATGATGAGCAGTTCTTC. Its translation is CASSEGGPVNDEQFF.

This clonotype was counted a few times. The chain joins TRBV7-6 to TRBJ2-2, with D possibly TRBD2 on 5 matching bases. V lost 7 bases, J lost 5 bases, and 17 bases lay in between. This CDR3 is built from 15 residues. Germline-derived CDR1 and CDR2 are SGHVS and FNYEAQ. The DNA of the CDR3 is TGTGCCAGCACCAACGTCGAGGGTCATACCGGGGAGCTGTTTTTT. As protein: CASTNVEGHTGELFF.

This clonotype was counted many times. CDR3 residues: CSAPRTSGRGEQYF. Written as DNA, the CDR3 is TGCAGTGCTCCCCGGACTAGCGGGAGAGGCGAGCAGTACTTC. The chain links TRBV20-1 to TRBJ2-7, with 13 nucleotides matching TRBD2. Germline V CDR1 and CDR2: DFQATT, SNEGSKA (reference sequence). The CDR3 spans 14 residues. J was trimmed by 6 bases and V by 5 bases; bases with no gene match: 7.

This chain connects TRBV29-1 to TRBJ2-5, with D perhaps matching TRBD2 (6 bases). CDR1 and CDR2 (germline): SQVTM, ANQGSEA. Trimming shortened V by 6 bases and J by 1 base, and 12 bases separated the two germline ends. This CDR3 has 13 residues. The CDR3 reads CSVDGGTQETQYF. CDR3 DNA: TGCAGCGTCGATGGGGGGACCCAAGAGACCCAGTACTTC.

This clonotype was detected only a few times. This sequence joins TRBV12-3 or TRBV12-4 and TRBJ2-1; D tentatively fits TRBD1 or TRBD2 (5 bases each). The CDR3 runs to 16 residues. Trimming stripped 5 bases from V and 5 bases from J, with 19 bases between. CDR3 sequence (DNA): TGTGCCAGCAGTACTTCCACCAGGGAGTTGGACAATGAGCAGTTCTTC. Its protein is CASSTSTRELDNEQFF.

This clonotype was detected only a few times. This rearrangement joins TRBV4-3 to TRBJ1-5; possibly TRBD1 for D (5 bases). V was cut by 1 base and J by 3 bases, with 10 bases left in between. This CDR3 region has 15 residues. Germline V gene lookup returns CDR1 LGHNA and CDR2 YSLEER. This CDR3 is CASSQVADTNQPQHF. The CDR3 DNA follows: TGCGCCAGCAGCCAAGTCGCGGACACCAATCAGCCCCAGCATTTT.

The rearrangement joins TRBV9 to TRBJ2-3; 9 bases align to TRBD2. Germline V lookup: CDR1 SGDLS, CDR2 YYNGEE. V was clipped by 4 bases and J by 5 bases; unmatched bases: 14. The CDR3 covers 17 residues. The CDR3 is CASSTSGAGGPGDTQYF. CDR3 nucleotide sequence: TGTGCCAGCAGCACCTCGGGGGCGGGAGGGCCCGGAGATACGCAGTATTTT.

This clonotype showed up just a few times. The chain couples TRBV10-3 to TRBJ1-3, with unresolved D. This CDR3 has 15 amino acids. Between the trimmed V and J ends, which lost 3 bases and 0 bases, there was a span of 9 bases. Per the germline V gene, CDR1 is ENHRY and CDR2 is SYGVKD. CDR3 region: CAISDPLGSGNTIYF. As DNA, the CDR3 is TGTGCCATCAGTGATCCACTAGGCTCTGGAAACACCATATATTTT.

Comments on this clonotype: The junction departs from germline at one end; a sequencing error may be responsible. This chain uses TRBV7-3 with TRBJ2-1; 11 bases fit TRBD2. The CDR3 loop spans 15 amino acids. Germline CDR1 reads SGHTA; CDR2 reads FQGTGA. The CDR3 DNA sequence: TGTGCCGGCAGCTTAGCGGGAGGGATCTTGAATGAGCAGTTCTTC. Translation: CAGSLAGGILNEQFF.